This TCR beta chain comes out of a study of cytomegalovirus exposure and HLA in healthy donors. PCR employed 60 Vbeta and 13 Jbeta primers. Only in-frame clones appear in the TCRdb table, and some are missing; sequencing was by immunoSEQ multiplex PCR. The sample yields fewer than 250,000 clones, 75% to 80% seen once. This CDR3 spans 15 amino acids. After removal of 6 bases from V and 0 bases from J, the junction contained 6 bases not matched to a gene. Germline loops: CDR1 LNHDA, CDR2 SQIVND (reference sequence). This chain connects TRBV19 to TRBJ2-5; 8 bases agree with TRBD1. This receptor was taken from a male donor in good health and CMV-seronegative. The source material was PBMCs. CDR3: CASSLRTGYQETQYF. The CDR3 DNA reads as TGTGCCAGTAGCCTTCGGACAGGGTACCAAGAGACCCAGTACTTC.